This T cell receptor (beta chain) was observed in a study of radiation and T cells in renal cell carcinoma. Time point denoted: blood 4 weeks post-SBRT, at nephrectomy. As for treatment: 15 Gy SBRT to primary tumor, nephrectomy 4 weeks later. Nephrectomy followed 15 Gy stereotactic body radiation by 4 weeks. The patient's renal cell carcinoma had clear cell pathology. V lost 6 bases and J lost 1; bases outside the gene matches: 7. Per the germline V gene, CDR1 is SNHLY and CDR2 is FYNNEI. The CDR3 spans 15 residues. Comments on this clone: Antigen: not known.

Study-wide results and limits: Baseline intratumoral clonotype presence is unknown without pretreatment biopsies. From baseline, blood top tumor clonotypes peaked at 2 weeks post-radiation.

Sequencing was performed with immunoSEQ multiplex PCR; in TCRdb, only in-frame clones are kept and a portion is missing. Of 150,000 to 200,000 clones listed, 88% were seen once; the top ten hold about 11%. This receptor was obtained from a woman between 50 and 59 years old with renal cell carcinoma. The source was blood, collected from a patient whose treatment included radiotherapy and nephrectomy. This chain joins TRBV2 and TRBJ2-7; 9 bases align to TRBD2. The CDR3 region is CASRPGTSFSYEQYF. DNA of the CDR3: TGTGCCAGCAGGCCCGGGACTAGCTTTTCCTACGAGCAGTACTTC. Together with reference TRBV2 and TRBJ2-7, the CDR3 gives the full variable domain: EPEVTQTPSHQVTQMGQEVILRCVPISNHLYFYWYRQILGQKVEFLVSFYNNEISEKSEIFDDQFSVERPDGSNFTLKIRSTKLEDSAMYFCASRPGTSFSYEQYFGPGTRLTVT.